This TCR beta chain was sequenced during a study of T cell changes during pregnancy in multiple sclerosis. This clone came up once. The trim removed 7 bases at V and 7 bases at J, leaving 10 bases unmatched. CDR3 size: 14 residues. The germline CDR1 and CDR2 sequences are SNHLY and FYNNEI. Sequencing was performed with immunoSEQ multiplex PCR; in TCRdb, only in-frame clones are kept and a portion is missing. The sample contains 23,000 or so clones, roughly 86% of which appear only once. The J gene is TRBJ2-7, the V gene TRBV2, with TRBD1 matching 10 bases. This specimen was CD8+ T cells from peripheral blood mononuclear cells, taken in the first trimester of pregnancy. This TCR was recovered from a female donor in good health, enrolled as a control in a pregnancy study. As DNA, the CDR3 is TGTGCCAGCACGTACCGGGACAGGGGCTTGGAGCAGTACTTC. Translated, it gives CASTYRDRGLEQYF. The full variable domain, completed using reference TRBV2 and TRBJ2-7, is EPEVTQTPSHQVTQMGQEVILRCVPISNHLYFYWYRQILGQKVEFLVSFYNNEISEKSEIFDDQFSVERPDGSNFTLKIRSTKLEDSAMYFCASTYRDRGLEQYFGPGTRLTVT.